In this sample, the clone carrying this TCR beta chain turned up once. The entry originates in a study of blood T cell repertoires in COVID-19. Assay used: immunoSEQ multiplex PCR; TCRdb lists only in-frame clones, some missing. The sample has approximately 270,000 clones, around nine tenths seen once. The CDR3 length is 14 residues. The J segment lost 7 bases and the V segment lost 5 bases, leaving 11 bases of the junction unmatched. CDR1 SEHNR and CDR2 FQNEAQ come from the germline V gene (reference sequence). Sequencing was performed on peripheral blood. The sequence was collected from a man in his forties with active or convalescent COVID-19. The V gene is TRBV7-9, the J gene TRBJ2-7; 7 bases match TRBD1. For the CDR3, the DNA is TGTGCCAGCAGCATCGACACAGGGGTCTTGGAGCAGTACTTC. Amino acids: CASSIDTGVLEQYF.